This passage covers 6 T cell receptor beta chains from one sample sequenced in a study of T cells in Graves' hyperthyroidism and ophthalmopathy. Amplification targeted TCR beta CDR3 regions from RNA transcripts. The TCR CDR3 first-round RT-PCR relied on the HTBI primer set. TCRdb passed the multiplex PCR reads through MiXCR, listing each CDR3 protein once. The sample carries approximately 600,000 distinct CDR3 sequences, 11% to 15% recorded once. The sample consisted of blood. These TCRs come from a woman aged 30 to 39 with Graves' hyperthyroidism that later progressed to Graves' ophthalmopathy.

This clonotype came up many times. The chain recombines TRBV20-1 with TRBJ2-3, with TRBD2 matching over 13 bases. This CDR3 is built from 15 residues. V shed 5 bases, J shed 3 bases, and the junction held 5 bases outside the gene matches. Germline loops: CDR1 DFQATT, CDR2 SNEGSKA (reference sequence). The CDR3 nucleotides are TGCAGTGCTTCACGGACTAGCGGGGGTACAGATACGCAGTATTTT. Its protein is CSASRTSGGTDTQYF.

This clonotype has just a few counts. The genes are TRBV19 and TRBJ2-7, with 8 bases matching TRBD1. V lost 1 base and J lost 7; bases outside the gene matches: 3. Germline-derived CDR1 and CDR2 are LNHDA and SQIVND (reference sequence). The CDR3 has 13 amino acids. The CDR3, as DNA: TGTGCCAGTAGTATAGGGACAGGGAGTGAGCAGTACTTC. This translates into CASSIGTGSEQYF.

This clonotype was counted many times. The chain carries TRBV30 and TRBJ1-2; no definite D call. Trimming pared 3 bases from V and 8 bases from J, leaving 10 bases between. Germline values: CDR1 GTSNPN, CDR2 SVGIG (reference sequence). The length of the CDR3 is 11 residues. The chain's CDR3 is CAWSRGLGYTF. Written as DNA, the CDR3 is TGTGCCTGGAGCCGGGGTCTGGGCTACACCTTC.

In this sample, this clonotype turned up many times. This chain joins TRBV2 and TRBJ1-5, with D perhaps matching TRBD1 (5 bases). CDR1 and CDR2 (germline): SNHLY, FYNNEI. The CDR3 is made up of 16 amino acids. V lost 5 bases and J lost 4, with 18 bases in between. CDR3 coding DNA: TGTGCCAGCAGTTTACCCTCCGGGGGAGGAAATCAGCCCCAGCATTTT. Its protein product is CASSLPSGGGNQPQHF. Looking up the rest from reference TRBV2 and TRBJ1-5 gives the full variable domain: EPEVTQTPSHQVTQMGQEVILRCVPISNHLYFYWYRQILGQKVEFLVSFYNNEISEKSEIFDDQFSVERPDGSNFTLKIRSTKLEDSAMYFCASSLPSGGGNQPQHFGDGTRLSIL.

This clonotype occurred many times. Written as DNA, the CDR3 is TGTGCCAGCAGCTTAGAGACTAGCGTAGTAACAGATACGCAGTATTTT. It encodes CASSLETSVVTDTQYF. V and J are TRBV5-4 and TRBJ2-3; 8 positions agree with TRBD2. Trimming at V came to 2 bases and at J to 3 bases, leaving 8 bases not matched to a gene. Germline V lookup: CDR1 SGHNT, CDR2 YYREEE (reference sequence). The CDR3 length is 16 residues.

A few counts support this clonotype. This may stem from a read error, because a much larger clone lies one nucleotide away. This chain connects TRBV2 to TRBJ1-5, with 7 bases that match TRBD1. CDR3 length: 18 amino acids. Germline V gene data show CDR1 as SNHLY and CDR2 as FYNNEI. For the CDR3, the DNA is TGTGCCAACAGTGGAGGGGACAGCGGAGACGCTAGCAATCAGCCCCAGCATTTT. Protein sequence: CANSGGDSGDASNQPQHF.